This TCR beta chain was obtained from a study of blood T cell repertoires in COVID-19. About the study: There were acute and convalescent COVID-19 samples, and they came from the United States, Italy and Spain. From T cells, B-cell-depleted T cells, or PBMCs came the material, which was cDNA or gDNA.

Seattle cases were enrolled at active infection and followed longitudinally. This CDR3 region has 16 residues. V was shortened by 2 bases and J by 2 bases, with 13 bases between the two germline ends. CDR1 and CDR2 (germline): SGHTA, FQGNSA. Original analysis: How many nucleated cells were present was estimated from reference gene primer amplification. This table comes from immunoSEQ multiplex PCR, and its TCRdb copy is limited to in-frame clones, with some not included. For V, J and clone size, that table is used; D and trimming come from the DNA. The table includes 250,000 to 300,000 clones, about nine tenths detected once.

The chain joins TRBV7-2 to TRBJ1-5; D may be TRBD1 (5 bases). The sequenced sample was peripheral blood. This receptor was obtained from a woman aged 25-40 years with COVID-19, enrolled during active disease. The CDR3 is CASSLSGGGGNQPQHF. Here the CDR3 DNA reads TGTGCCAGCAGCTTATCGGGGGGTGGTGGCAATCAGCCCCAGCATTTT. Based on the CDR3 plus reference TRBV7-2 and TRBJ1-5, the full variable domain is GAGVSQSPSNKVTEKGKDVELRCDPISGHTALYWYRQSLGQGLEFLIYFQGNSAPDKSGLPSDRFSAERTGGSVSTLTIQRTQQEDSAVYLCASSLSGGGGNQPQHFGDGTRLSIL.